The TCR beta chain under discussion was sequenced for a study of regulatory T cells in long-lasting Graves disease. Through Arm-PCR of CDR3 regions and iRepertoire HTBI primers, TCR beta libraries were built. TCRdb redid the calling of the multiplex PCR reads with MiXCR, one entry per CDR3 protein. The repertoire holds about 540,000 distinct CDR3 sequences, roughly 13% seen once, with 8% to 10% in the top ten. This clonotype was seen only a few times. The time point is: newly diagnosed GD, antithyroid drugs for less than 3 months. The TCR library was made from RNA extracted from PBMCs. With EDTA tubes as the receptacles, around 10 milliliters of peripheral blood were drawn. With 5 bases clipped from V and 9 bases from J, the junction kept 11 bases outside the gene matches. This CDR3 spans 16 amino acids. CDR1 and CDR2 from the germline V gene are SEHNR and FQNEAQ (reference sequence). These records were also assigned to another study, of T cells in Graves' hyperthyroidism and ophthalmopathy.

The origin of this receptor is a young man with Graves disease. This specimen was peripheral blood mononuclear cells (PBMCs), taken at new diagnosis, from a patient treated with antithyroid drugs. The chain couples TRBV7-9 to TRBJ2-1; 12 positions agree with TRBD1. The CDR3 DNA follows: TGTGCCAGCAGCCCCGCTCCCGGGACAGGGGGCGTTGAGCAGTTCTTC. Translation gives CASSPAPGTGGVEQFF. The complete variable domain, with remaining parts taken from reference TRBV7-9 and TRBJ2-1, reads DTGVSQNPRHKITKRGQNVTFRCDPISEHNRLYWYRQTLGQGPEFLTYFQNEAQLEKSRLLSDRFSAERPKGSFSTLEIQRTEQGDSAMYLCASSPAPGTGGVEQFFGPGTRLTVL.